A selection of T cell receptor beta chains follows, all from one sample in a study of PD-L1 blockade in urothelial cancer. This table comes from immunoSEQ multiplex PCR, and its TCRdb copy is limited to in-frame clones, with some not included. The sample has some 40,000 clones, around four fifths seen once. The source material was PBMCs, sampled around atezolizumab (anti-PD-L1) treatment. The receptors originated from a man at least 80 years old with urothelial cancer. Each CDR3 is given with its conserved first and last residue.

v_call cdr3_aa
TRBV28 CASRTSGSRVIYF
TRBV5-1 CASSLGQTNTGELFF
TRBV27 CASSLRQDPNYGYTF
TRBV4-2 CASSQDTQRVPGGTQYF
TRBV7-2 CASNSRAGGIGTDTQYF
TRBV7-2 CASSLGADEKLFF
TRBV4-1 CASSQDREAGNTIYF
TRBV6-1 CASSDPQGHYNEQFF
TRBV15 CATSRDRGAYEQYF
TRBV7-2 CASSLASSGYNEQFF
TRBV5-5 CASSPSGGLGTQYF
TRBV30 CACAGQGGWAQEKLFF
TRBV14 CASSQGEGRGYGYTF
TRBV6-6 CASRSPGQGSDTEAFF
TRBV30 CAWSVSLGASQPQHF
TRBV15 CATSRVTSGSYEQYF
TRBV28 CASSSAGTAYYEQYF
TRBV28 CASSLKRGQGVFEQYF
TRBV11-2 CASSLGASGSYEQYF
TRBV5-4 CASSLGDRGSFTEAFF
TRBV9 CASSASGSYNEQFF
TRBV28 CASTASVDTQYF
TRBV5-8 CASSPGSGGNEPQHF
TRBV28 CASSITSVRTYNEQFF
TRBV19 CASSIPSQVGSTDTQYF
TRBV5-1 CASSRASGRSYNEQFF
TRBV7-8 CASSRGDATNEKLFF
TRBV18 CASSEDRTDGYTF
TRBV4-3 CASSQDPWSTGGARDEQYF
TRBV5-6 CASSLSGRVDGDTQYF
TRBV30 CAWNGGGSTDTQYF
TRBV6-5 CASSLDRDQPQHF
TRBV5-6 CASSQGVETQYF
TRBV7-9 CASSLEPSGRPQETQYF
TRBV18 CASSRGGSYEQYF
TRBV4-1 CASGLGAGGGEQYF
TRBV6-1 CASSEGGLPGQETQYF
TRBV2 CASSVAGAGPGEQYF
TRBV5-1 CASRGTAAYEQYF
TRBV19 CASSILGADTGELFF
TRBV5-1 CASSLAAGELFF
TRBV30 CAWSVPGDRMGYTF
TRBV5-1 CASSREGGPVDTQYF
TRBV6-5 CASSYAGNTEAFF
TRBV30 CAWSQYRGWDTEAFF
TRBV7-2 CASSLRHRGYEAFF
TRBV7-2 CASSFMGLAGEVEQFF
TRBV11-2 CASSLEAYVETQYF
TRBV7-6 CASSLGFRGESGANVLTF
TRBV2 CASREREYYNEQFF
TRBV28 CASSLTGTGIEAFF
TRBV19 CASSISGGRADTQYF
TRBV6-4 CASSDIHTKREGRPYNEQFF